This T cell receptor (beta chain) was profiled in a study of T-cell memory formation after mild COVID-19. Study-level results: Day 15 to 85 contracting clones showed balanced CD4/CD8; later expanders leaned CD4+.

This clonotype was detected only a few times. The antigen remains undetermined. TCRdb independently ran MiXCR on the 5' RACE reads; one entry per CDR3 protein. This table has around 250,000 distinct CDR3 sequences, around 15% appearing once. The receptor's source is a man younger than 30 who had mild COVID-19 (a few samples of this study predate the infection). Cell type and time point are not known. The sequenced material came from PBMCs or a T cell subset sorted from them (not recorded which).

The CDR3 loop reads CSGKGGVVTGELFF. In DNA, the CDR3 is TGCAGTGGAAAGGGGGGCGTTGTCACCGGGGAGCTGTTTTTT. This sequence joins TRBV20-1 and TRBJ2-2; either TRBD1 or TRBD2 may fit D (6 bases each). The germline gives CDR1 DFQATT, CDR2 SNEGSKA (reference sequence). This CDR3 is 14 amino acids long. V lost 7 bases and J lost 4, with 16 bases in between.